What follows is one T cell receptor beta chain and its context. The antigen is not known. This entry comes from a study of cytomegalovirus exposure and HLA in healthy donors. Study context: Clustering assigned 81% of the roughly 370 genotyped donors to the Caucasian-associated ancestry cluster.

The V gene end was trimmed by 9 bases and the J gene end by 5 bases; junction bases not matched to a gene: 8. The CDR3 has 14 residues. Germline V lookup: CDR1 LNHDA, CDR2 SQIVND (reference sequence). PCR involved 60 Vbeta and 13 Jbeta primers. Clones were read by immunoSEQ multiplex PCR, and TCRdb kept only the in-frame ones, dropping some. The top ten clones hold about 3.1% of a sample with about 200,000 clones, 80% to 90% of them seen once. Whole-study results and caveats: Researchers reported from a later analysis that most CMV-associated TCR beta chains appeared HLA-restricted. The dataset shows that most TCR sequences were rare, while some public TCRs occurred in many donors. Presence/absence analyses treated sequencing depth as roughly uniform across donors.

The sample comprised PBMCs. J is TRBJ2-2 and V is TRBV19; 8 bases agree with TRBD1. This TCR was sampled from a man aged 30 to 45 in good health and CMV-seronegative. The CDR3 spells CASHGTGETGELFF. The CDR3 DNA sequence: TGTGCCAGCCACGGGACAGGTGAAACCGGGGAGCTGTTTTTT.